The present T cell receptor beta chain was sequenced within a study of CD8+ T cells in alopecia areata. Treatment defined: oral pan-JAK inhibitor, 5-10 mg twice daily. RNA was isolated and reverse transcribed to cDNA, the sequencing template. Assay: immunoSEQ multiplex PCR; the TCRdb copy retains only in-frame clones and omits some. The table has 150,000 to 200,000 clones, roughly 65% seen once. Trimming took 0 bases from V and 6 from J, leaving 8 bases between them. From germline, CDR1 is GTSNPN and CDR2 SVGIG (reference sequence). The CDR3 is 12 amino acids. This sequence was found in a human donor with alopecia areata. The source was CD4+ T cells sorted from blood, collected at week 4, from a patient treated with tofacitinib. V is TRBV30 and J is TRBJ1-1; D is possibly TRBD1 (5 bases). The CDR3 here is CAWSVRGAEAFF. The CDR3 region has the DNA TGTGCCTGGAGTGTAAGGGGTGCTGAAGCTTTCTTT.